The 4 T cell receptor beta chains listed next were all sequenced from one sample in a study of radiotherapy plus CTLA-4 blockade in lung cancer. Profiling relied on immunoSEQ multiplex PCR, and the TCRdb table lists in-frame clones only, not all of them. Of 100,000 to 150,000 clones in the sample, 85% to 90% were seen once. The source material was peripheral blood, sampled from a patient treated with radiotherapy plus ipilimumab. The receptors were sampled from a human donor with non-small cell lung cancer that progressed on radiotherapy plus ipilimumab.

The V call is TRBV7-6, the J call TRBJ2-3; 14 nucleotides align to TRBD2. CDR1 SGHVS and CDR2 FNYEAQ come from the germline V gene. The CDR3 is 19 residues long. V lost 3 bases to trimming and J lost 5 bases; unmatched junction nucleotides: 13. CDR3 in DNA: TGTGCCAGCAGCTTTCGACCGGGGACTAGCGGGAGTTCCTTAGATACGCAGTATTTT. Amino acid sequence: CASSFRPGTSGSSLDTQYF. The entire variable domain, with the rest obtained from reference TRBV7-6 and TRBJ2-3, is as follows: GAGVSQSPRYKVTKRGQDVALRCDPISGHVSLYWYRQALGQGPEFLTYFNYEAQQDKSGLPNDRFSAERPEGSISTLTIQRTEQRDSAMYRCASSFRPGTSGSSLDTQYFGPGTRLTVL.

The V and J genes are TRBV7-3 and TRBJ1-5, with unresolved D. V dropped 2 bases and J dropped 7 bases, with 9 bases sitting between them. Germline V gene lookup returns CDR1 SGHTA and CDR2 FQGTGA. CDR3 length: 13 residues. In DNA form, the CDR3 reads TGTGCCAGCAGCTTACTCGTAGGGCAGCCCCAGCATTTT. It encodes CASSLLVGQPQHF.

CDR3 residues: CASSEGADTQYF. The CDR3, as DNA: TGTGCCAGCAGTGAGGGGGCAGATACGCAGTATTTT. The chain is built from TRBV2 and TRBJ2-3, with D possibly being TRBD1 or TRBD2 (5 bases each). Germline CDR1 SNHLY, CDR2 FYNNEI. The CDR3 loop spans 12 amino acids. V was cut by 3 bases and J by 4 bases, with 5 bases left in between.

There are a few counts of this clone. The CDR3 reads CASSRTGPAYF. In DNA form, the CDR3 reads TGTGCCAGCAGCCGTACGGGACCTGCTTACTTC. J is TRBJ2-5 and V is TRBV7-9, with D perhaps TRBD1 or TRBD2 (5 bases each). The ends were cut back, 5 bases at V and 14 bases at J, with 15 bases in the middle. Germline V lookup: CDR1 SEHNR, CDR2 FQNEAQ (reference sequence). This CDR3 region has 11 residues.